These T cell receptor beta chains were read from a single sample in a study of beta chain features in type 1 diabetes. Some clones are missing from TCRdb's copy, which holds only in-frame ones; the method was immunoSEQ multiplex PCR. The sample has 150,000 to 200,000 clones; roughly 60% are singletons. Sequencing used naive CD4+ T cells from blood. All receptors come from a man younger than 40 with type 1 diabetes. Each CDR3 is given with its conserved first and last residue.

len: 13
v_gene: TRBV6-1
j_gene: TRBJ1-5
CDR3aa: CASSVDSNQPQHF

len: 12
v_gene: TRBV25-1
j_gene: TRBJ1-5
CDR3aa: CASSENGFPQHF

len: 13
v_gene: TRBV18
j_gene: TRBJ2-1
CDR3aa: CASSSLGVGEQFF

len: 14
v_gene: TRBV5-6
j_gene: TRBJ2-3
CDR3aa: CASSSLQGTDTQYF

len: 16
v_gene: TRBV4-3
j_gene: TRBJ1-4
CDR3aa: CASSQDYRTGVEKLFF

len: 12
v_gene: TRBV29-1
j_gene: TRBJ1-2
CDR3aa: CCGNQQGGGYTF

len: 17
v_gene: TRBV25-1
j_gene: TRBJ2-5
CDR3aa: CASSDGQGVPVQETQYF

len: 14
v_gene: TRBV7-2
j_gene: TRBJ1-2
CDR3aa: CASSLETGPYGYTF

len: 19
v_gene: TRBV7-9
j_gene: TRBJ2-5
CDR3aa: CASTNSGLAGGSYQETQYF

len: 12
v_gene: TRBV29-1
j_gene: TRBJ2-7
CDR3aa: CSVGQGFYEQYF

len: 14
v_gene: TRBV28
j_gene: TRBJ2-7
CDR3aa: CASRGTAVSYEQYF

len: 15
v_gene: TRBV9
j_gene: TRBJ2-5
CDR3aa: CASSMSDFRKETQYF

len: 14
v_gene: TRBV9
j_gene: TRBJ2-5
CDR3aa: CASSQGNFQETQYF

len: 15
v_gene: TRBV7-2
j_gene: TRBJ2-3
CDR3aa: CASRTIPSSTDTQYF

len: 15
v_gene: TRBV19
j_gene: TRBJ2-1
CDR3aa: CASSRQGSSYNEQFF

len: 14
v_gene: TRBV28
j_gene: TRBJ2-1
CDR3aa: CASTVSGSYNEQFF

len: 16
v_gene: TRBV25-1
j_gene: TRBJ2-5
CDR3aa: CASSELGQGLGETQYF

len: 13
v_gene: TRBV7-2
j_gene: TRBJ1-2
CDR3aa: CASSAGTRYGYTF

len: 12
v_gene: TRBV9
j_gene: TRBJ1-2
CDR3aa: CASSADTYGYTF

len: 14
v_gene: TRBV30
j_gene: TRBJ2-5
CDR3aa: CAWSPMGGQETQYF

len: 16
v_gene: TRBV28
j_gene: TRBJ2-7
CDR3aa: CASSLLGQGNYYEQYF

len: 14
v_gene: TRBV27
j_gene: TRBJ2-5
CDR3aa: CASKRTGDQETQYF

len: 13
v_gene: TRBV6-6
j_gene: TRBJ1-1
CDR3aa: CASSYPTGSEAFF

len: 11
v_gene: TRBV20-1
j_gene: TRBJ1-2
CDR3aa: CSARGSQGYTF

len: 15
v_gene: TRBV14
j_gene: TRBJ2-5
CDR3aa: CASSHSQGSGETQYF

len: 15
v_gene: TRBV5-1
j_gene: TRBJ2-3
CDR3aa: CASSPFTGDTDTQYF

len: 15
v_gene: TRBV28
j_gene: TRBJ2-7
CDR3aa: CASSFGGTPSYEQYF